The clone carrying this T cell receptor beta chain was detected a few times. Antigen unknown. It was by quantitative 5'-RACE with molecular barcodes that TCR beta libraries were made. TCRdb re-analysed the 5' RACE reads in MiXCR, keeping a single row per CDR3 protein. The data hold some 700,000 distinct CDR3 sequences, with under 20% observed a single time. The data originate from a study of CD8 T cells in ankylosing spondylitis. The germline gives CDR1 SGHAT, CDR2 FQNNGV. CDR3 length: 13 amino acids. V was shortened by 5 bases and J by 3 bases, with 10 bases between the two germline ends. Broader study findings: Within matched ankylosing spondylitis synovial fluid, disease-linked clones were reportedly significantly enriched. Before this, some motif variants had been reported in reactive arthritis synovial fluid and blood. Disease-linked clones bore a CD8+ phenotype and were relatively rare in peripheral blood. Ankylosing spondylitis blood appeared to carry a characteristic TCR beta motif of roughly 8 highly homologous variants.

The clonotype comes from a male donor with ankylosing spondylitis. Specimen: blood, either unsorted or a sorted T cell fraction (not recorded which). The V gene is TRBV11-2, the J gene TRBJ1-1; weak D call: TRBD1 (6 bases). The CDR3 DNA reads as TGTGCCAGCAGCGTACAGGGTTACACTGAAGCTTTCTTT. This translates into CASSVQGYTEAFF.